Detailed here is one T cell receptor beta chain. As yet, its antigen is unknown. Each TCR beta library was made by quantitative 5'-RACE that incorporated molecular barcodes. Using its own MiXCR run on the 5' RACE reads, TCRdb lists one record per CDR3 protein. The table includes more than 600,000 distinct CDR3 sequences, 15% to 20% detected once. The data were taken from a study of CD8 T cells in ankylosing spondylitis. Study outcomes and limitations: Earlier literature documents some of the motif variants in reactive arthritis synovial fluid and blood. Disease-linked clones displayed a CD8+ phenotype and appeared relatively rarely in peripheral blood. Under 10 highly homologous variants formed a TCR beta motif that appeared characteristic of ankylosing spondylitis blood. Within matched ankylosing spondylitis synovial fluid, disease-linked clones were reportedly significantly enriched.

This CDR3 is built from 12 residues. Looked up from germline, CDR1 is MNHNY and CDR2 is SVGAGI (reference sequence). V lost 10 bases, J lost 5 bases, and 15 bases lay in between. The sequenced sample consisted of blood, either unsorted or a sorted T cell fraction (not recorded which). J is TRBJ2-7 and V is TRBV6-6; D remains ambiguous. This sequence originates from a male donor with ankylosing spondylitis. The CDR3 protein is CATGPGGHEQYF. CDR3 coding DNA: TGTGCCACGGGCCCTGGCGGACACGAGCAGTACTTC.